Following are 11 T cell receptor beta chains from one sample sequenced in a study of beta chain features in type 1 diabetes. General study findings and limits: Shorter TCRB CDR3s, moderately but significantly so, marked every one of the four CD4+ subsets in Type 1 diabetes patients.

The whole isolated RNA underwent reverse transcription, so sequencing captured expressed TCRB transcripts. The data were produced by immunoSEQ multiplex PCR, yet TCRdb's version contains in-frame clones alone and is incomplete. The sample yields about 41,000 clones, approximately 61% seen once. These receptors have no identified antigens. The sequenced sample consisted of Tregs from blood. These receptors all come from a man aged 25 to 40 with type 1 diabetes. Some clones in this sample may be carry-over from other donors' samples.

V gene TRBV6-5 combines with J gene TRBJ2-3, with D possibly being TRBD2 (5 bases). The CDR3 runs 15 residues. Germline V gene sequence: CDR1 MNHEY, CDR2 SVGAGI. Trimming stripped 0 bases from V and 0 bases from J, with 7 bases between. CDR3 protein: CASSYSRTSTDTQYF. In nucleotides, the CDR3 is TGTGCCAGCAGTTACTCTAGGACTAGCACAGATACGCAGTATTTT.

This sequence joins TRBV10-3 and TRBJ2-3, with TRBD2 matching over 8 bases. Germline-derived CDR1 and CDR2 are ENHRY and SYGVKD. Germline trimming cut 10 bases from V and 0 bases from J; bases unmatched to any gene: 6. This CDR3 spans 14 amino acids. The CDR3 here is CATVAGTSTDTQYF. CDR3 bases: TGTGCCACCGTAGCGGGGACTAGCACAGATACGCAGTATTTT.

This clone has only one observation. This chain uses TRBV10-3 with TRBJ1-2, with no clear D. Trimming took 7 bases from V and 6 from J, leaving 12 bases between them. Germline assignment: CDR1 ENHRY and CDR2 SYGVKD. This CDR3 is 12 amino acids long. This CDR3 is CAIKGSLNGYTF. In DNA, the CDR3 is TGTGCCATCAAAGGGAGTCTAAATGGCTACACCTTC.

This clone was seen more than once but under ten times. DNA for the CDR3: TGTGCCAGCAGTGAAGCGCTTCGTGCGGGGTCGGCGTACGAGCAGTACTTC. As protein: CASSEALRAGSAYEQYF. The chain uses TRBV6-1 and TRBJ2-7; D may be TRBD2 (6 bases). CDR1 and CDR2 from the germline V gene are MNHNS and SASEGT. V was shortened by 0 bases and J by 4 bases, with 19 bases between the two germline ends. There are 17 residues in the CDR3.

The gene calls are TRBV7-6 and TRBJ1-1; 7 positions match TRBD1. CDR3 length: 15 amino acids. Losses at the gene ends were 2 bases for V and 5 bases for J; bases not matched to a gene: 8. Per germline, CDR1 SGHVS and CDR2 FNYEAQ. As DNA, the CDR3 is TGTGCCAGCAGCTTAAATCCAGGGGGAAGGACTGAAGCTTTCTTT. This codes for CASSLNPGGRTEAFF.

The chain carries TRBV27 and TRBJ2-7; 7 nucleotides line up with TRBD2. Germline values: CDR1 MNHEY, CDR2 SMNVEV (reference sequence). Losses at the gene ends were 4 bases for V and 3 bases for J; bases not matched to a gene: 9. The CDR3 consists of 15 residues. The chain's CDR3 is CASSSRGSGIYEQYF. CDR3 nucleotides: TGTGCCAGCAGTTCCCGGGGAAGCGGGATCTACGAGCAGTACTTC.

V gene TRBV5-1 combines with J gene TRBJ2-5, with 8 bases that match TRBD2. This CDR3 is 17 amino acids long. Germline assignment: CDR1 SGHRS and CDR2 YFSETQ. J lost 0 bases, V lost 4 bases, and 11 bases had no gene match. The CDR3, as DNA: TGCGCCAGCAGCCGGGGGGTAGCGGGGCCCCACCAAGAGACCCAGTACTTC. Its protein product is CASSRGVAGPHQETQYF.

This clone was counted a few times. The chain links TRBV6-6 to TRBJ1-6, with 8 bases lining up with TRBD1. Unmatched junction bases numbered 5, after V lost 6 bases and J lost 10 bases. The CDR3 length is 13 residues. From germline, CDR1 is MNHNY and CDR2 SVGAGI (reference sequence). CDR3 nucleotide sequence: TGTGCCAGCAGCCAGGGGGCACGGTCACCCCTCCACTTT. Translated, it gives CASSQGARSPLHF.

The rearrangement joins TRBV5-1 to TRBJ1-3, with 12 bases aligning to TRBD1. The CDR3 length is 18 residues. The V and J ends lost 4 bases and 4 bases, in that order; junction bases with no gene match: 12. CDR1 SGHRS and CDR2 YFSETQ come from the germline V gene. The CDR3 loop is CASSRDPGQGARGNTIYF. DNA for the CDR3: TGCGCCAGCAGCCGAGACCCGGGACAGGGGGCGAGGGGAAACACCATATATTTT.

DNA of the CDR3: TGTGCCAGCAGTCTCGGGGGGGGAAGGAATGAGCAGTTCTTC. Encoded protein: CASSLGGGRNEQFF. The gene calls are TRBV6-6 and TRBJ2-1, with 8 nucleotides matching TRBD2. CDR1 and CDR2 from the germline V gene are MNHNY and SVGAGI (reference sequence). J lost 7 bases, V lost 5 bases, and 7 bases had no gene match. This CDR3 is built from 14 residues.

This clone has just one count. V gene TRBV7-9 combines with J gene TRBJ1-1, with D possibly being TRBD1 (5 bases). Trimming left V 5 bases short and J 10 bases short, with 14 bases between. The germline V gene has CDR1 SEHNR and CDR2 FQNEAQ (reference sequence). The CDR3 consists of 12 residues. CDR3 coding DNA: TGTGCCAGCAGCCCCCTTGGGGGGGGAGCTTTCTTT. This translates into CASSPLGGGAFF. Full variable domain (remainder filled in from reference TRBV7-9 and TRBJ1-1): DTGVSQNPRHKITKRGQNVTFRCDPISEHNRLYWYRQTLGQGPEFLTYFQNEAQLEKSRLLSDRFSAERPKGSFSTLEIQRTEQGDSAMYLCASSPLGGGAFFGQGTRLTVV.